What follows are 14 T cell receptor beta chains derived from one specimen sequenced in a study of lymphopenia after photon versus proton radiotherapy. Repertoires were generated with immunoSEQ multiplex PCR, while TCRdb's copy carries only in-frame clones and drops some. Of tens of thousands of clones in the sample, about four fifths were seen once. The sample here was peripheral blood, taken from a patient treated with proton-based radiotherapy. The receptors were gathered from a man aged 55 to 70 with pancreatic cancer.

V and J are TRBV5-1 and TRBJ2-3, with a tentative D call TRBD2 (5 bases). Germline V gene data show CDR1 as SGHRS and CDR2 as YFSETQ. V was trimmed by 4 bases and J by 0 bases, leaving 12 bases between them. The CDR3 extends over 15 amino acids. CDR3 bases: TGCGCCAGCAGCGGTGCGGGCGGGAGCACAGATACGCAGTATTTT. Residues: CASSGAGGSTDTQYF.

The chain recombines TRBV9 with TRBJ2-7, with 9 bases that match TRBD1. The CDR3 extends over 15 amino acids. Germline loops: CDR1 SGDLS, CDR2 YYNGEE. Trimming removed 0 bases from V and 5 bases from J; junction bases left unmatched: 6. Here the CDR3 DNA reads TGTGCCAGCAGCGTAGTTGGACAGGGGATCCACGAGCAGTACTTC. This codes for CASSVVGQGIHEQYF.

This clone was counted a single time. The V gene is TRBV29-1, the J gene TRBJ2-2; D unresolved. The CDR3 length is 14 residues. The germline CDR1 and CDR2 sequences are SQVTM and ANQGSEA. Trimming shortened V by 5 bases and J by 0 bases, and 10 bases separated the two germline ends. The CDR3 here is CSVRGTANTGELFF. The CDR3 nucleotides are TGCAGCGTTAGAGGAACCGCGAACACCGGGGAGCTGTTTTTT.

DNA for the CDR3: TGTGCCAGCAGTTACAACGGGAGCCCCGCCTACAATGAGCAGTTCTTC. Translation: CASSYNGSPAYNEQFF. The genes are TRBV6-6 and TRBJ2-1, with D maybe TRBD2 (6 bases). The CDR3 is 16 amino acids. Per the germline V gene, CDR1 is MNHNY and CDR2 is SVGAGI (reference sequence). V was clipped by 2 bases and J by 2 bases, with 13 bases between them.

The J gene is TRBJ2-7, the V gene TRBV5-4, with 16 positions matching TRBD2. Germline values: CDR1 SGHNT, CDR2 YYREEE (reference sequence). There are 18 residues in the CDR3. V shed 4 bases and J 0 bases; nucleotides not matched to a gene: 7. The CDR3 is CASSKGTSGRGFSYEQYF. As DNA, the CDR3 is TGTGCCAGCAGCAAGGGGACTAGCGGGAGGGGTTTCTCCTACGAGCAGTACTTC.

The rearrangement links TRBV14 to TRBJ2-3, with 13 bases matching TRBD2. Germline V gene lookup returns CDR1 SGHDN and CDR2 FVKESK. The J segment lost 0 bases and the V segment lost 1 base, leaving 7 bases of the junction unmatched. This CDR3 contains 19 residues. The CDR3 protein is CASSQGTSGSHFSTDTQYF. CDR3 sequence (DNA): TGTGCCAGCAGCCAAGGGACTAGCGGGAGCCACTTCAGCACAGATACGCAGTATTTT.

In nucleotides, the CDR3 is TGTGCCAGCACCCGGGGGGGAGTACATCAGCCCCAGCATTTT. Encoded protein: CASTRGGVHQPQHF. The chain combines TRBV28 with TRBJ1-5; tentatively, D is TRBD1 (5 bases). Germline values: CDR1 MDHEN, CDR2 SYDVKM. V dropped 7 bases and J dropped 5 bases, with 15 bases sitting between them. The length of the CDR3 is 14 residues.

This clone was recorded only once. This chain uses TRBV21-1 with TRBJ2-5; the table's D gene call, TRBD1, was not cross checked with the DNA. TRBV21-1 is a recognized pseudogene. CDR3 length: 13 amino acids. The CDR3 region is CASSKWPKETQYF. In DNA, the CDR3 is TGTGCCAGCAGCAAGTGGCCGAAAGAGACCCAGTACTTC.

The rearrangement uses TRBV19 and TRBJ1-1; maybe TRBD1 (6 bases). Germline lookup yields CDR1 LNHDA and CDR2 SQIVND (reference sequence). The CDR3 runs to 17 residues. V lost 1 base and J 1 base, leaving 16 bases between the germline ends. The CDR3 nucleotides read TGTGCCAGTAGTATAGTGGGGGCATTTGGCTCGAACACTGAAGCTTTCTTT. Protein product: CASSIVGAFGSNTEAFF.

This clone was recorded a few times. CDR3 nucleotides: TGTGCCAGCAGCTTAGGTTGGTTAGGGGTGGGGGACGCCTACAATGAGCAGTTCTTC. The encoded protein is CASSLGWLGVGDAYNEQFF. The chain is built from TRBV7-2 and TRBJ2-1, with D perhaps assigned TRBD1 or TRBD2 (5 bases each). This CDR3 spans 19 amino acids. Deletions cut 1 base from V and 2 bases from J, with 21 bases between. The V gene's germline CDR1 is SGHTA and CDR2 FQGNSA.

This sequence joins TRBV9 and TRBJ2-1; tentatively, D is TRBD1 (6 bases). The germline V gene has CDR1 SGDLS and CDR2 YYNGEE. The CDR3 totals 14 residues. Trimming stripped 3 bases from V and 8 bases from J, with 15 bases between. The CDR3 protein is CASSAGTHRDEQFF. The CDR3 DNA sequence: TGTGCCAGCAGCGCCGGGACCCACAGGGATGAGCAGTTCTTC.

The chain has TRBV5-1 and TRBJ2-5, with 7 positions matching TRBD1. Germline V gene data show CDR1 as SGHRS and CDR2 as YFSETQ. The CDR3 extends over 16 amino acids. V lost 4 bases to trimming and J lost 1 base; unmatched junction nucleotides: 10. DNA of the CDR3: TGCGCCAGCAGCCCACCGTTGGGGACAGCCCAAGAGACCCAGTACTTC. Translation gives CASSPPLGTAQETQYF.

The chain couples TRBV11-2 to TRBJ2-7; perhaps TRBD1 as D (5 bases). Trimming shortened V by 5 bases and J by 7 bases, and 21 bases separated the two germline ends. This CDR3 is built from 15 residues. CDR1 is SGHAT and CDR2 is FQNNGV in the germline V gene. CDR3 DNA: TGTGCCAGCAGCACTTACAGGAAACCCTACGAAGAGCAGTACTTC. This codes for CASSTYRKPYEEQYF.

The chain carries TRBV7-3 and TRBJ2-5, with D possibly being TRBD1 (5 bases). The V gene's germline CDR1 is SGHTA and CDR2 FQGTGA. Between the trimmed V and J ends, which lost 5 bases and 1 base, there was a span of 8 bases. The length of the CDR3 is 13 residues. The CDR3, as DNA: TGTGCCAGCAGCACAGGACCCCAAGAGACCCAGTACTTC. Its translation is CASSTGPQETQYF.